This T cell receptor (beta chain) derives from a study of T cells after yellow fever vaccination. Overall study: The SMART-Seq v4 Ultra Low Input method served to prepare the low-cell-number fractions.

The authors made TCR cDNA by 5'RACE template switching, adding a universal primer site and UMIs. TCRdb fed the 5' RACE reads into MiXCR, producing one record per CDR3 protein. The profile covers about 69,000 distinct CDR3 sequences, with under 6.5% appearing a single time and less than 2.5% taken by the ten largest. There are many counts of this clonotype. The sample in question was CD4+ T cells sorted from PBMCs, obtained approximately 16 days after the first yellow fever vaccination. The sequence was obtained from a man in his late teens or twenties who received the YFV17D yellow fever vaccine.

The CDR3 DNA sequence: TGTGCCAGCAGTGGTTGGACGGAGTCCTACAATGAGCAGTTCTTC. Protein: CASSGWTESYNEQFF. The J gene is TRBJ2-1, the V gene TRBV28; unclear D gene. The CDR3 length is 15 residues. Germline V gives CDR1 MDHEN, CDR2 SYDVKM. V gave up 5 bases and J gave up 1 base, with 12 bases separating them.